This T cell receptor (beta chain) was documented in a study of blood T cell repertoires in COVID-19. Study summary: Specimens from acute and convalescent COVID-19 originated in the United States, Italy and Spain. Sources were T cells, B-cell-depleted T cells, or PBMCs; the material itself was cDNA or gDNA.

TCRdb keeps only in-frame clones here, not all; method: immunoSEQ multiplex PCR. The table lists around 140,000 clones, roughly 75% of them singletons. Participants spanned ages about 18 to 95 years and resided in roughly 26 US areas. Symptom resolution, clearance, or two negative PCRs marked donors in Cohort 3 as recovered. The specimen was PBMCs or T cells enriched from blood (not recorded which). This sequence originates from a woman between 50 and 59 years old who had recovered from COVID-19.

The CDR3 reads CASSLAGFVEKLFF. For the CDR3, the DNA is TGTGCCAGCAGCTTAGCCGGGTTTGTGGAAAAACTGTTTTTT. V gene TRBV7-9 combines with J gene TRBJ1-4, with unresolved D. There are 14 residues in the CDR3. Germline CDR1 and CDR2: SEHNR and FQNEAQ (reference sequence). V was cut by 0 bases and J by 8 bases, with 10 bases left in between.